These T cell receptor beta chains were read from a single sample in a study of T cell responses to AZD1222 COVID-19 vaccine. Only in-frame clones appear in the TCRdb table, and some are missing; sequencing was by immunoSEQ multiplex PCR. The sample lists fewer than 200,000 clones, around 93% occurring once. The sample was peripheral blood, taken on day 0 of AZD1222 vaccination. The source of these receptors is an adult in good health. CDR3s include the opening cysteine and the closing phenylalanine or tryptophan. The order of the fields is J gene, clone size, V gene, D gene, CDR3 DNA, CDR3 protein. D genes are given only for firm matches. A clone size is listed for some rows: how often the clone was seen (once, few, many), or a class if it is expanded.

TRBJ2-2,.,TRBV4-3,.,TGCGCCAGCAGCCAAGCGCCAACCGCGAACACCGGGGAGCTGTTTTTT,CASSQAPTANTGELFF
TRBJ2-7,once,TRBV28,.,TGTGCCAGCAATATGGAGGCTACCTACGAGCAGTACTTC,CASNMEATYEQYF
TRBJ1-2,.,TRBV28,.,TGTGCCACGACCCCGGGGCGATACGCAGGCTACACCTTC,CATTPGRYAGYTF
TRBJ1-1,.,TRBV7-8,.,TGTGCCAGCAGCTTCGGGGTAGACACTGAAGCTTTCTTT,CASSFGVDTEAFF
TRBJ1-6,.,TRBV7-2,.,TGTGCCAGCAGCCTTGGGGTTGTCTATAATTCACCCCTCCACTTT,CASSLGVVYNSPLHF
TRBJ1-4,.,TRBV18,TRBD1,TGTGCCAGCTCACCCAGGGACAGTAATGAAAAACTGTTTTTT,CASSPRDSNEKLFF
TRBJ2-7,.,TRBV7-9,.,TGTGCCAGCACCCTGGCCTACGAGCAGTACTTC,CASTLAYEQYF
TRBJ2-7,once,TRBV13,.,TGTGCCAGCATGAGCGGCTCCCAAAACTCCTACGAGCAGTACTTC,CASMSGSQNSYEQYF
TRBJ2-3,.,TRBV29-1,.,TGCAGCGTCAGGGGGGGCGGGATGGATACGCAGTATTTT,CSVRGGGMDTQYF
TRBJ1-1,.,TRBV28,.,TGTGCCAGCGGGTATATTCGGGGAGGCACTGAAGCTTTCTTT,CASGYIRGGTEAFF
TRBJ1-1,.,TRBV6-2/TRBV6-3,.,TGTGCCAGCAGTTACACCCATATGCCAGGGGCGACTATGAACACTGAAGCTTTCTTT,CASSYTHMPGATMNTEAFF
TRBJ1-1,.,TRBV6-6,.,TGTGCCACAATTGGGGCGGGGAATGACATGAACACTGAAGCTTTCTTT,CATIGAGNDMNTEAFF
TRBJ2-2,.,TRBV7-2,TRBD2,TGTGCCAGCAGCGTAGGACTAGCGGGGAACACCGGGGAGCTGTTTTTT,CASSVGLAGNTGELFF
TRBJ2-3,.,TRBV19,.,TGTGCCAGTAGTATGGGGGGAGTGCCAGATACGCAGTATTTT,CASSMGGVPDTQYF
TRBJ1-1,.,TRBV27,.,TGTGCCAGCAGTTTTGGGGGACGGGCTTTCTTT,CASSFGGRAFF
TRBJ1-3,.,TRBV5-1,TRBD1,TGCGCCAGCAGCTTGGCCGGACAGGGACCCTCTGGAAACACCATATATTTT,CASSLAGQGPSGNTIYF
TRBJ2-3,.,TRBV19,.,TGTGCCAGTAGCTCATACAGGGCCCGTCCAGATACGCAGTATTTT,CASSSYRARPDTQYF
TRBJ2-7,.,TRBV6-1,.,TGTGCCAGCAGTGACATGGCAGGCAGCTCCTACGAGCAGTACTTC,CASSDMAGSSYEQYF
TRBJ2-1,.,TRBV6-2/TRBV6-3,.,TGTGCCAGCAGCCTCGGACAAACCTACACTGAGCAGTTCTTC,CASSLGQTYTEQFF
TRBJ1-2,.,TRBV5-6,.,TGTGCCAGCAGCTATGGACGGTCGTCTGATGGCTACACCTTC,CASSYGRSSDGYTF
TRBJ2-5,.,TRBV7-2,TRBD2,TGTGCCAGCAGGCCCCGGAGACTAGCGGGAACACAAGAGACCCAGTACTTC,CASRPRRLAGTQETQYF
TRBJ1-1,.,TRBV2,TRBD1,TGTGCCAGCAGTAAGGGGACAGGGAGTGACACTGAAGCTTTCTTT,CASSKGTGSDTEAFF
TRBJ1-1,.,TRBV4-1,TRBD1,TGCGCCAGCAGCCGAGGGACAGATGGAAACACTGAAGCTTTCTTT,CASSRGTDGNTEAFF
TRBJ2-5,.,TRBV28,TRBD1,TGTGCCAGCAGTTCCGGGACAGGGGCTTCGGAGACCCAGTACTTC,CASSSGTGASETQYF
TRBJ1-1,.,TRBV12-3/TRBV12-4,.,TGTGCCAGCACCTCCCTGAACACTGAAGCTTTCTTT,CASTSLNTEAFF
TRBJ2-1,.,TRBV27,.,TGTGCCAGCAGTTTCCTCCCACTAAGCTCCTACAATGAGCAGTTCTTC,CASSFLPLSSYNEQFF
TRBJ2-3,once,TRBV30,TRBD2,TGTGCCTGGACCAAACTAGCGGGGGCCGGAGATACGCAGTATTTT,CAWTKLAGAGDTQYF
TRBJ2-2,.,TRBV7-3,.,TGTGCCAGCAGCCAATACCCCGTGGGGAGAACCGGGGAGCTGTTTTTT,CASSQYPVGRTGELFF